The T cell receptor beta chain described here comes from a study of T cell repertoires in cytomegalovirus infection. Turning to the study itself: Use of recently identified HLA-C-restricted and well-studied HLA-B-restricted CMV epitopes was part of the study. Evidence of both CMV infection and a matching HLA type came from public TCR beta signatures.

Whole-study results and caveats: In two of eight donors, the top clonotype was HLA-C-restricted CMV-specific. Cumulated frequencies of public TCR beta families served to identify carriers of CMV plus the relevant HLA.

TCRdb independently ran MiXCR on the reads; one entry per CDR3 protein. The sample lists about 470,000 distinct CDR3 sequences, about 44% occurring once. With respect to this clonotype: The antigen is not known.

V was clipped by 0 bases and J by 3 bases, with 7 bases between them. This CDR3 has 14 amino acids. CDR1 is SGHRS, CDR2 YFSETQ, per germline. This sequence joins TRBV5-1 and TRBJ2-1, with a possible D match to TRBD1 (6 bases). The source material was cultured PBMCs, sampled from culture after CMV antigen stimulation. The receptor comes from a human donor in good health (CMV status not recorded). Some clones in this sample may be carry-over from other donors' samples. Here the CDR3 reads CASSLGDIYNEQFF. CDR3 coding DNA: TGCGCCAGCAGCTTGGGGGACATCTACAATGAGCAGTTCTTC.